One and the same sample provided the 3 T cell receptor beta chains below, sequenced in a study of T cells in Graves' hyperthyroidism and ophthalmopathy. TCR beta CDR3 sequences were amplified from RNA transcripts. RT-PCR in the first round (using the HTBI primer set) targeted the TCR CDR3. TCRdb itself ran the multiplex PCR reads through MiXCR, one entry per CDR3 protein. The sample consists of roughly 720,000 distinct CDR3 sequences, 17% of them appearing once. Sequencing used blood. Source of these receptors: a man aged 50-60 years with Graves' hyperthyroidism.

This clonotype was detected many times. The J gene is TRBJ2-1, the V gene TRBV19; 12 positions agree with TRBD2. This CDR3 region has 19 residues. V lost 3 bases and J lost 2; bases outside the gene matches: 11. Germline assignment: CDR1 LNHDA and CDR2 SQIVND (reference sequence). DNA for the CDR3: TGTGCCAGTAGTATTTCCTCGAGGTGGACTAGCGGGGCCTACAATGAGCAGTTCTTC. This gives the protein CASSISSRWTSGAYNEQFF.

This clonotype turned up a few times. This sequence joins TRBV13 and TRBJ2-2; 7 positions match TRBD1. The germline CDR1 and CDR2 sequences are PRHDT and FYEKMQ (reference sequence). V lost 4 bases, J lost 7 bases, and 24 bases stayed unmatched. CDR3 length: 20 residues. CDR3 loop: CASSSDHPTGDGVWDGELFF. The CDR3 DNA reads as TGTGCCAGCAGCTCCGACCACCCAACAGGGGATGGTGTGTGGGACGGGGAGCTGTTTTTT.

V gene TRBV5-1 combines with J gene TRBJ1-6; D gene ambiguous. Germline CDR1 reads SGHRS; CDR2 reads YFSETQ. The V end was cut by 4 bases, the J end by 5 bases, with 16 bases between. This CDR3 has 16 residues. As DNA, the CDR3 is TGCGCCAGCAGCCCGCCGGGAGGATCCGATAATTCACCCCTCCACTTT. This gives the protein CASSPPGGSDNSPLHF.